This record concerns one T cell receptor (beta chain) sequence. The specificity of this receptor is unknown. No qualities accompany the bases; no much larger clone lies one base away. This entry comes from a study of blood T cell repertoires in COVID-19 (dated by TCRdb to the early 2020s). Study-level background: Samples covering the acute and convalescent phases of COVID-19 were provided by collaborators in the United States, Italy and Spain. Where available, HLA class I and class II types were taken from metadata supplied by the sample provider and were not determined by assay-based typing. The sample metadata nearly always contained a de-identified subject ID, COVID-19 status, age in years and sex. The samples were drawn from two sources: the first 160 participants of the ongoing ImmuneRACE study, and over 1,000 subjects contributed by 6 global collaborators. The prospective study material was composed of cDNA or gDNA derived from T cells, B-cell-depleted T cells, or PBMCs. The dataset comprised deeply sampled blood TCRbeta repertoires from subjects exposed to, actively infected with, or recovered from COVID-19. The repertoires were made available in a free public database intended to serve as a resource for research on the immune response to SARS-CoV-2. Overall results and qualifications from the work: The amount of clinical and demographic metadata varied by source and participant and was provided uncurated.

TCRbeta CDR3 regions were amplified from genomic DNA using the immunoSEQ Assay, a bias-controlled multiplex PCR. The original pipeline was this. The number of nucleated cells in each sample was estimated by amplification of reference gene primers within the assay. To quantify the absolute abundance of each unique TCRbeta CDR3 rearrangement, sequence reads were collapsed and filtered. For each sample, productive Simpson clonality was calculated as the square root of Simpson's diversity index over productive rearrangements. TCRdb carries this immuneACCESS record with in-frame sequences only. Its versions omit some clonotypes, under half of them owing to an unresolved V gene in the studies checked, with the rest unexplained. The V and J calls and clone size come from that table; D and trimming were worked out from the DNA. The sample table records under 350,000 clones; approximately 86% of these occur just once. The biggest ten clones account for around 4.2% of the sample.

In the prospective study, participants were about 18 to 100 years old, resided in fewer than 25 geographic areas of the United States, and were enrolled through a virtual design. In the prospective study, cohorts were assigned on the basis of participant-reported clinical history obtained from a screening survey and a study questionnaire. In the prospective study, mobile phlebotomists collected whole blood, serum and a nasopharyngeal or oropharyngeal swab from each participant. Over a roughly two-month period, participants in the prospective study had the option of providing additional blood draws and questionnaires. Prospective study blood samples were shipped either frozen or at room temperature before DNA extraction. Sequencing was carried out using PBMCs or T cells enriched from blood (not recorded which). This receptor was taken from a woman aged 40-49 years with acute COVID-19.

The CDR3 here reads CASSNQGAHTGELFF. The DNA is TGTGCCAGCAGCAACCAGGGGGCGCACACCGGGGAGCTGTTTTTT. In this chain, TRBV7-6 is recombined with TRBJ2-2; TRBD1 lines up with 8 middle nucleotides. Inclusive of the bounding cysteine and phenylalanine, the CDR3 is 15 residues long. Just CDR3 DNA is preserved here, 45 bases in frame from base 1. The germline V gene gives CDR1 as SGHVS and CDR2 as FNYEAQ. After removal of 5 bases from V and 3 bases from J, the junction retains 5 bases not matched to a gene.